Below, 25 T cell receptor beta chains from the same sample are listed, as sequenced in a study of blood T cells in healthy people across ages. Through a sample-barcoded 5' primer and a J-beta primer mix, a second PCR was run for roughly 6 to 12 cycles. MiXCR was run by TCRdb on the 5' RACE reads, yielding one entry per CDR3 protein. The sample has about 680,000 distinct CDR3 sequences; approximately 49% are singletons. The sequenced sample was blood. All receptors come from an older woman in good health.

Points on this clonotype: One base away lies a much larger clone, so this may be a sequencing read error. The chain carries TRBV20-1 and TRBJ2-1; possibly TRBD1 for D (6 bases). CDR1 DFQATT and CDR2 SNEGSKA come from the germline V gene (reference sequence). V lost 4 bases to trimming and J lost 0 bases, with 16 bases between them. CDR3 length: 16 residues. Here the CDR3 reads CSATGTSPSSYNEQFF. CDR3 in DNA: TGCAGTGCTACCGGGACAAGTCCTAGCTCCTACAATGAGCAGTTCTTC.

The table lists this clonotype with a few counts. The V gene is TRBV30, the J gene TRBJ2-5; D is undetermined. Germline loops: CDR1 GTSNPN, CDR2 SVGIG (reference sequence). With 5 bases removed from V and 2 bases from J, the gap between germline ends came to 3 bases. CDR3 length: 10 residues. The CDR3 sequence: CAWEQETQYF. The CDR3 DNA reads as TGTGCCTGGGAGCAAGAGACCCAGTACTTC.

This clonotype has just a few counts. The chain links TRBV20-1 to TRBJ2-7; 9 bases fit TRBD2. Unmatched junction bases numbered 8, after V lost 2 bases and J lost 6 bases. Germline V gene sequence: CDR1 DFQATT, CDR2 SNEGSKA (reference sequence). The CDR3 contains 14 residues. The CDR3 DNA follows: TGCAGTGCTAGATATGGTAGCGGGAGAGGCGAGCAGTACTTC. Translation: CSARYGSGRGEQYF.

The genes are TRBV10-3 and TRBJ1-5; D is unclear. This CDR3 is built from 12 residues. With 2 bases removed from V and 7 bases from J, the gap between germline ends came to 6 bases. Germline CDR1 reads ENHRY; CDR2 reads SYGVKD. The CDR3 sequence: CAISEGSQPQHF. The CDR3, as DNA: TGTGCCATCAGTGAGGGGAGCCAGCCCCAGCATTTT.

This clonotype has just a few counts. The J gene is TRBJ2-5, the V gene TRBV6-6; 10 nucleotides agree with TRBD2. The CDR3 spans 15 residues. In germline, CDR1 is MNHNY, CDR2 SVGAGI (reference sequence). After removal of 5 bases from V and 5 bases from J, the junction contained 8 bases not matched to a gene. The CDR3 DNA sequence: TGTGCCAGCAGTCACCGACTAGCGGGTTTGGAGACCCAGTACTTC. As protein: CASSHRLAGLETQYF.

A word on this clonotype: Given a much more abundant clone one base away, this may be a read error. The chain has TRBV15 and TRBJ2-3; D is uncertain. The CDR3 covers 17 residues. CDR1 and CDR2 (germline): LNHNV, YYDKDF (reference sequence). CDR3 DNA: TGTGCCGCCAGCAGAGATCGGCTTGCCGGGAGCACAGATACGCAGTATTTT. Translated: CAASRDRLAGSTDTQYF. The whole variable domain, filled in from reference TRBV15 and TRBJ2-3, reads DAMVIQNPRYQVTQFGKPVTLSCSQTLNHNVMYWYQQKSSQAPKLLFHYYDKDFNNEADTPDNFQSRRPNTSFCFLDIRSPGLGDTAMYLCAASRDRLAGSTDTQYFGPGTRLTVL.

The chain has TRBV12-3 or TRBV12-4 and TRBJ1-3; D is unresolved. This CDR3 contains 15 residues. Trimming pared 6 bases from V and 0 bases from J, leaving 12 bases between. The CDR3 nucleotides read TGTGCCAGCAGCTATGGGCGGTCCTCTGGAAACACCATATATTTT. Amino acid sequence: CASSYGRSSGNTIYF.

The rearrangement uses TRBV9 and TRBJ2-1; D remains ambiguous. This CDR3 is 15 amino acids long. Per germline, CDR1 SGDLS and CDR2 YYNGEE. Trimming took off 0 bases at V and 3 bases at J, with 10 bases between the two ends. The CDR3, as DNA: TGTGCCAGCAGCGTAGCAGGCGATTTCTACAATGAGCAGTTCTTC. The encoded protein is CASSVAGDFYNEQFF.

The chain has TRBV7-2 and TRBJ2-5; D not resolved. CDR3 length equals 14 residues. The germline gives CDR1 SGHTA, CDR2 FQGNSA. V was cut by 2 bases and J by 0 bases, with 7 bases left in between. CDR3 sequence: CASSLSRNQETQYF. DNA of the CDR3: TGTGCCAGCAGCTTATCTAGAAACCAAGAGACCCAGTACTTC.

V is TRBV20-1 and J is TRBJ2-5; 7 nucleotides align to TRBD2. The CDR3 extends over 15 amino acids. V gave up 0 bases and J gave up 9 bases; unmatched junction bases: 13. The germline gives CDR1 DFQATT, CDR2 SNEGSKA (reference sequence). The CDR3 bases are TGCAGTGCTAGAGATTTAACGGGAGGCCCCAAGGCCCAGTACTTC. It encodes CSARDLTGGPKAQYF.

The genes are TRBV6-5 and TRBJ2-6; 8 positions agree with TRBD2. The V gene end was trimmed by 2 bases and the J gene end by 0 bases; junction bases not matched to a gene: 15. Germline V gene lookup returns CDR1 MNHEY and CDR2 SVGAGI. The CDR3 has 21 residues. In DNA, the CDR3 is TGTGCCAGCAGTTACGGGGGACCAGCGGGAGAGTTACACTCTGGGGCCAACGTCCTGACTTTC. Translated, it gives CASSYGGPAGELHSGANVLTF.

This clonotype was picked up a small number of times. The DNA for the CDR3 is TGTGCCATCAGCCCAAAGACTAGCGGGATACGTAGCACAGATACGCAGTATTTT. This sequence encodes CAISPKTSGIRSTDTQYF. The gene calls are TRBV10-3 and TRBJ2-3; 11 bases are a match to TRBD2. Germline V gives CDR1 ENHRY, CDR2 SYGVKD. V was clipped by 6 bases and J by 0 bases; unmatched bases: 11. This CDR3 has 18 residues.

CDR3 bases: TGCGCCAGCAGCACCGGTACAGGGGGCTCCGGGGAGCTGTTTTTT. Its protein is CASSTGTGGSGELFF. This chain links TRBV5-1 with TRBJ2-2, with 9 positions matching TRBD1. The CDR3 has 15 residues. Germline V gene sequence: CDR1 SGHRS, CDR2 YFSETQ. V shed 4 bases and J 6 bases; nucleotides not matched to a gene: 7.

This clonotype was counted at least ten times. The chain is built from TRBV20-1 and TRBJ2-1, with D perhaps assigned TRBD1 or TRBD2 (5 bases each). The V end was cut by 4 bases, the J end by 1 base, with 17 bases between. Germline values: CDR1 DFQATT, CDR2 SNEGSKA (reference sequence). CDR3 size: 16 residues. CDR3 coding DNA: TGCAGTGCTACGTTGCCCGGGACGGTATCCTACAATGAGCAGTTCTTC. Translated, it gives CSATLPGTVSYNEQFF.

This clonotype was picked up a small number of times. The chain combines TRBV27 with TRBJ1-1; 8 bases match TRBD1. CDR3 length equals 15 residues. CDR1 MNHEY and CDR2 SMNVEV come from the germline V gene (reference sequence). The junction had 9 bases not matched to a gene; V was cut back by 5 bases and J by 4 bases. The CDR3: CASSGQGGWITEAFF. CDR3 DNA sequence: TGTGCCAGCAGTGGACAGGGCGGATGGATCACTGAAGCTTTCTTT.

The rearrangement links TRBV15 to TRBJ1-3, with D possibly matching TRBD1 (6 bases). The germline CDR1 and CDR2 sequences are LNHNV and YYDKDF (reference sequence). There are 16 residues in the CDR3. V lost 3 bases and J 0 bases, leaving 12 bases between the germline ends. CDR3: CATSSWDTSSGNTIYF. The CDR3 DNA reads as TGTGCCACCAGCAGCTGGGACACGAGCTCTGGAAACACCATATATTTT.

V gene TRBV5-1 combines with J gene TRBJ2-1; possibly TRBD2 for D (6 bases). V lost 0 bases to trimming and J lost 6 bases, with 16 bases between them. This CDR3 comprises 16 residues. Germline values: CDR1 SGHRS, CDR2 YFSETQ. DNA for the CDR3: TGCGCCAGCAGCTTGGAAAATGGGGGGTATCGCAATGAGCAGTTCTTC. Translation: CASSLENGGYRNEQFF.

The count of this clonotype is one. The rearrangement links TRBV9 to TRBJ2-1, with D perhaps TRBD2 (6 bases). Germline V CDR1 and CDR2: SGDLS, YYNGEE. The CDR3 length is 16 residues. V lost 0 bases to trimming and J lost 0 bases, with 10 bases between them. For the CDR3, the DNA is TGTGCCAGCAGCGTAGGGGTCGGGAGCTCCTACAATGAGCAGTTCTTC. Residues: CASSVGVGSSYNEQFF.

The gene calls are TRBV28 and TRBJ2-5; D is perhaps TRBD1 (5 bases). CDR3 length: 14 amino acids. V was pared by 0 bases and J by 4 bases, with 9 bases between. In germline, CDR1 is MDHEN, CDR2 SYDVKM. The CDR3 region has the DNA TGTGCCAGCAGTTTATGGGGTAGGGGAGAGACCCAGTACTTC. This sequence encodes CASSLWGRGETQYF. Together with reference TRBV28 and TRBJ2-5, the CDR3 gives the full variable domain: DVKVTQSSRYLVKRTGEKVFLECVQDMDHENMFWYRQDPGLGLRLIYFSYDVKMKEKGDIPEGYSVSREKKERFSLILESASTNQTSMYLCASSLWGRGETQYFGPGTRLLVL.

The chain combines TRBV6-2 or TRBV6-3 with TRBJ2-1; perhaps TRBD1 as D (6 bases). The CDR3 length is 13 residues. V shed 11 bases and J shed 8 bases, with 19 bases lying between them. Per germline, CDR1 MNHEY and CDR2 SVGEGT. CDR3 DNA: TGTGCCGGCCGGGAACAGGGAAGGGATGAGCAGTTCTTC. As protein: CAGREQGRDEQFF.

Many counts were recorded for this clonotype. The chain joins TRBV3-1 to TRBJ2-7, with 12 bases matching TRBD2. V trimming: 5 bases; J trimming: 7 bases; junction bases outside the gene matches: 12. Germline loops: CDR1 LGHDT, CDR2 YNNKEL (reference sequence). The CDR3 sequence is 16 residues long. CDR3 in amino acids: CASSDPLAGGIREQYF. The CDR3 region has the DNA TGTGCCAGCAGCGACCCACTAGCGGGAGGAATTCGGGAGCAGTACTTC.

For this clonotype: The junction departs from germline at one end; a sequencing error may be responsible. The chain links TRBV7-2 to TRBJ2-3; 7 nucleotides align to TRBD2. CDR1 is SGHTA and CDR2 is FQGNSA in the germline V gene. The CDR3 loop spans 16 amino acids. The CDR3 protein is CASSLARLADTGTQYF. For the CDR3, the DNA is TGTGCCAGCAGCTTAGCGCGCCTAGCGGACACAGGTACGCAGTATTTT. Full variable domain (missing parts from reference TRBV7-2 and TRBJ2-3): GAGVSQSPSNKVTEKGKDVELRCDPISGHTALYWYRQSLGQGLEFLIYFQGNSAPDKSGLPSDRFSAERTGGSVSTLTIQRTQQEDSAVYLCASSLARLADTGTQYFGPGTRLTVL.

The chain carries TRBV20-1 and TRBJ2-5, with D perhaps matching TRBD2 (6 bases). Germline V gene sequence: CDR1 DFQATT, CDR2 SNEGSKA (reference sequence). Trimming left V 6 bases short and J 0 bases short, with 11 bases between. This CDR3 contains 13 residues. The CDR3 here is CSAEPGDQETQYF. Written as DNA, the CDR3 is TGCAGTGCCGAACCGGGGGACCAAGAGACCCAGTACTTC.

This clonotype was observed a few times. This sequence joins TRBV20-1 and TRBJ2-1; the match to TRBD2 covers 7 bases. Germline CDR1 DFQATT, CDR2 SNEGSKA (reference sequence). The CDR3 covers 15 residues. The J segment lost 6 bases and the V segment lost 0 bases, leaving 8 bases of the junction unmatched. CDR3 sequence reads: CSARDSSGGINEQFF. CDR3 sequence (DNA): TGCAGTGCTAGAGATTCTAGCGGCGGGATCAATGAGCAGTTCTTC.

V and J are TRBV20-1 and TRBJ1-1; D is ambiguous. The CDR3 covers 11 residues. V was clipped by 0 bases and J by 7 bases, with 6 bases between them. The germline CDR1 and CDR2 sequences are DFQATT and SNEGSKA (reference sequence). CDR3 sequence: CSARDYYEAFF. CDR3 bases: TGCAGTGCTAGAGATTACTATGAAGCTTTCTTT.